These 12 T cell receptor beta chains came from one sample sequenced in a study of blood T cell repertoires in COVID-19. Data came from immunoSEQ multiplex PCR; TCRdb stores just in-frame clones and leaves some out. The table shows over 100,000 clones, with 91% occurring only once. What was sequenced was peripheral blood. Source of these receptors: a man aged 18 to 30 with acute or convalescent COVID-19.

The chain has TRBV24-1 and TRBJ2-1, with 7 bases aligning to TRBD2. Germline V gene data show CDR1 as KGHDR and CDR2 as SFDVKD. V shed 9 bases and J 5 bases; nucleotides not matched to a gene: 9. The CDR3 length is 14 residues. The CDR3 DNA is TGTGCCACCCGTAGCGGGCTCAGGAACAATGAGCAGTTCTTC. This sequence encodes CATRSGLRNNEQFF.

The rearrangement links TRBV30 to TRBJ1-5; D may be TRBD1 (5 bases). The CDR3 spans 13 residues. Germline V CDR1 and CDR2: GTSNPN, SVGIG (reference sequence). V lost 1 base, J lost 4 bases, and 8 bases lay in between. The CDR3: CAWSGTRNQPQHF. The CDR3 region has the DNA TGTGCCTGGAGTGGGACACGAAATCAGCCCCAGCATTTT.

CDR3 amino acids: CASTLGPGQAGVNTEAFF. The CDR3 region has the DNA TGTGCCAGCACCCTAGGCCCGGGACAGGCTGGAGTAAACACTGAAGCTTTCTTT. This sequence joins TRBV28 and TRBJ1-1, with 8 bases that match TRBD1. Germline trimming cut 7 bases from V and 2 bases from J; bases unmatched to any gene: 18. Germline values: CDR1 MDHEN, CDR2 SYDVKM. The length of the CDR3 is 18 residues. Variable domain in full (rest from reference TRBV28 and TRBJ1-1): DVKVTQSSRYLVKRTGEKVFLECVQDMDHENMFWYRQDPGLGLRLIYFSYDVKMKEKGDIPEGYSVSREKKERFSLILESASTNQTSMYLCASTLGPGQAGVNTEAFFGQGTRLTVV.

The chain couples TRBV18 to TRBJ1-2; 7 nucleotides line up with TRBD1. Trimming removed 3 bases from V and 1 base from J; junction bases left unmatched: 11. Germline V lookup: CDR1 KGHSH, CDR2 LQKENI. CDR3 size: 17 residues. DNA for the CDR3: TGTGCCAGCTCACCCCAGGGGGGAGCCCTACTTAACTATGGCTACACCTTC. Its translation is CASSPQGGALLNYGYTF.

This chain joins TRBV3-1 (or the pseudogene TRBV3-2) and TRBJ1-4; D is uncertain. Trimming removed 4 bases from V and 3 bases from J, with 3 bases in between. This CDR3 spans 12 amino acids. CDR1 LGHDT and CDR2 YNNKEL come from the germline V gene (reference sequence). As DNA, the CDR3 is TGTGCCAGCAGCCCAGCTAATGAAAAACTGTTTTTT. Translated: CASSPANEKLFF.

J is TRBJ1-2 and V is TRBV5-1, with TRBD1 identical over 8 bases. V lost 5 bases, J lost 3 bases, and 0 bases stayed unmatched. Germline assignment: CDR1 SGHRS and CDR2 YFSETQ. CDR3 length equals 12 residues. CDR3 sequence reads: CASRTGDYGYTF. In nucleotides, the CDR3 is TGCGCCAGCAGGACAGGGGACTATGGCTACACCTTC.

V is TRBV29-1 and J is TRBJ1-4; perhaps TRBD1 as D (6 bases). Per the germline V gene, CDR1 is SQVTM and CDR2 is ANQGSEA. The CDR3 has 15 amino acids. V shed 4 bases and J shed 8 bases, with 20 bases lying between them. CDR3 sequence reads: CSVVSQGMLGEKLFF. The DNA for the CDR3 is TGCAGCGTTGTCTCACAGGGTATGCTAGGGGAAAAACTGTTTTTT.

This rearrangement joins TRBV5-1 to TRBJ2-2; 9 nucleotides agree with TRBD2. The CDR3 is 16 amino acids. V lost 0 bases and J lost 5; bases outside the gene matches: 5. CDR1 and CDR2 from the germline V gene are SGHRS and YFSETQ. The DNA for the CDR3 is TGCGCCAGCAGCTTGGTGGTTAGCGGGAGTACCGGGGAGCTGTTTTTT. Residues: CASSLVVSGSTGELFF.

The CDR3 coding sequence is TGCGCCAGCAGCTTCCCGGGACAGGGGTTTGTAAAGGAGACCCAGTACTTC. Translated, it gives CASSFPGQGFVKETQYF. The rearrangement joins TRBV5-1 to TRBJ2-5, with 10 bases identical to TRBD1. Germline V gives CDR1 SGHRS, CDR2 YFSETQ. The V and J ends lost 2 bases and 5 bases, in that order; junction bases with no gene match: 12. The CDR3 length is 17 residues.

The rearrangement joins TRBV21-1 to TRBJ1-3; the table names TRBD1, a call not compared with the DNA. TRBV21-1 is listed as a pseudogene. The CDR3 is 16 amino acids. The CDR3 region is CASSATGGNSGNTIYF. In DNA, the CDR3 is TGTGCCAGCAGTGCGACAGGTGGTAACTCTGGAAACACCATATATTTT.

V usage is TRBV7-9 and J usage is TRBJ1-5; the match to TRBD1 covers 7 bases. The CDR3 totals 13 residues. J lost 5 bases, V lost 7 bases, and 5 bases had no gene match. Germline CDR1 and CDR2: SEHNR and FQNEAQ (reference sequence). The CDR3 nucleotides are TGTGCCAGCACCGACAGGGTTGATCAGCCCCAGCATTTT. Translated, it gives CASTDRVDQPQHF. Looking up the rest from reference TRBV7-9 and TRBJ1-5 gives the full variable domain: DTGVSQNPRHKITKRGQNVTFRCDPISEHNRLYWYRQTLGQGPEFLTYFQNEAQLEKSRLLSDRFSAERPKGSFSTLEIQRTEQGDSAMYLCASTDRVDQPQHFGDGTRLSIL.

CDR3 in amino acids: CASSQDGTSLGETQYF. CDR3 in DNA: TGCGCCAGCAGCCAAGACGGTACTAGCTTGGGAGAGACCCAGTACTTC. The chain is built from TRBV4-1 and TRBJ2-5; D is possibly TRBD2 (6 bases). The germline CDR1 and CDR2 sequences are MGHRA and YSYEKL. The CDR3 is 16 residues long. Trimming took 0 bases from V and 4 from J, leaving 15 bases between them.